This TCR beta chain was captured in a study of T cell responses to AZD1222 COVID-19 vaccine. Findings and caveats of the study: AZD1222 recipients seropositive at baseline numbered only six. There were vaccine-associated CD4 TCRs across spike, dominant at 160-218 and 743-854.

There are 17 residues in the CDR3. In germline, CDR1 is SGHKS, CDR2 YYEKEE (reference sequence). With 4 bases removed from V and 4 bases from J, the gap between germline ends came to 21 bases. With respect to this clone: The antigen remains unidentified.

The repertoire was sequenced with immunoSEQ multiplex PCR; TCRdb's copy has only in-frame clones and lacks some. This sample has about 130,000 clones, with 89% found just once. The chain employs TRBV5-5 and TRBJ2-1; D perhaps matches TRBD2 (5 bases). The TCR sequence derives from an adult who received the AZD1222 COVID-19 vaccine. The source material was peripheral blood, sampled 28 days after the second AZD1222 dose. CDR3: CASSNWRVLMKYNEQFF. In DNA form, the CDR3 reads TGTGCCAGCAGCAACTGGCGGGTCCTAATGAAATACAATGAGCAGTTCTTC.